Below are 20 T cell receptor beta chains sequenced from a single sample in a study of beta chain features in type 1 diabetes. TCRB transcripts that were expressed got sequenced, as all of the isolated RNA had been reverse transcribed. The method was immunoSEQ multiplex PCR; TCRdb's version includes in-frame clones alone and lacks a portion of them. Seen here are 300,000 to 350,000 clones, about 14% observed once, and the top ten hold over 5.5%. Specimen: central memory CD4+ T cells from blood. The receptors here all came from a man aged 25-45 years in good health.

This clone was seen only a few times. The CDR3 coding sequence is TGTGCCAGCAGCCCAGCATCGCAGTATTTT. Translating it yields CASSPASQYF. The chain has TRBV13 and TRBJ2-3, with D uncertain. From germline, CDR1 is PRHDT and CDR2 FYEKMQ (reference sequence). The CDR3 extends over 10 amino acids. V lost 5 bases, J lost 10 bases, and 7 bases lay in between.

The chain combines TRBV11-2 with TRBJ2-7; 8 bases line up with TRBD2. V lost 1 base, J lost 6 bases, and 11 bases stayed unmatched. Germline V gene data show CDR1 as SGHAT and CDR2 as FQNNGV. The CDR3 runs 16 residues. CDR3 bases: TGTGCCAGCAGCTTAGCCCCGGACGGGAGGGGGTCCGAGCAGTACGTC. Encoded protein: CASSLAPDGRGSEQYV.

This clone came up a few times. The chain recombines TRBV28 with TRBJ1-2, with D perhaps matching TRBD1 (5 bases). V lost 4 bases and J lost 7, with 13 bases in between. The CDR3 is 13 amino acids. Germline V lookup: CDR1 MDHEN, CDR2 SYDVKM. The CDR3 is CASSYPGTGGYTF. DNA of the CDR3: TGTGCCAGCAGTTATCCAGGGACGGGTGGCTACACCTTC.

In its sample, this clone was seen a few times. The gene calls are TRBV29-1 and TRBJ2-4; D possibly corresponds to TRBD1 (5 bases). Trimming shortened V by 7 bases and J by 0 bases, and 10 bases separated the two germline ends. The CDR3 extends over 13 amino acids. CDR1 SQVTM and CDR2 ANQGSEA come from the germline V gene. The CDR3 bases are TGCAGCGCCAAGACAGTAGCCAAAAACATTCAGTACTTC. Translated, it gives CSAKTVAKNIQYF.

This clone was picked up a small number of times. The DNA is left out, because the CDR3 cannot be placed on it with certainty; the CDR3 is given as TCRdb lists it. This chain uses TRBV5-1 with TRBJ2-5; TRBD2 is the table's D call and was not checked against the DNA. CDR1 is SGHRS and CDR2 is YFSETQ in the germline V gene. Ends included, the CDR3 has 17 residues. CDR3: CASSLISGVASGSIGDF.

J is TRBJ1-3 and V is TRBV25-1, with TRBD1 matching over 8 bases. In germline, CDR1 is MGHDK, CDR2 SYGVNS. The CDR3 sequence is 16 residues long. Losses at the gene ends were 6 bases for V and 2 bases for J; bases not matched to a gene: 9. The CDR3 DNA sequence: TGTGCCAGCAGACCTCCAGGGGGCTCGGCTGGAAACACCATATATTTT. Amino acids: CASRPPGGSAGNTIYF.

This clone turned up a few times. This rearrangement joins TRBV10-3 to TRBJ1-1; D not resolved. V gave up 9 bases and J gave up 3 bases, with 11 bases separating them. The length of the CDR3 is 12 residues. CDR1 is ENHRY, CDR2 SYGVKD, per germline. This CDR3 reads CAMPGVDTEAFF. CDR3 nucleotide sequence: TGTGCCATGCCCGGGGTGGACACTGAAGCTTTCTTT.

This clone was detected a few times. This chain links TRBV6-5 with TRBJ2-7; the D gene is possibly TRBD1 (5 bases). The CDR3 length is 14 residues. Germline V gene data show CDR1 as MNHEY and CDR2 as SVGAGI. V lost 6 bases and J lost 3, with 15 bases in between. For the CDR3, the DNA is TGTGCCAGCAGCGAAGGGGCTGCAGTCTACGAGCAGTACGTC. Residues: CASSEGAAVYEQYV.

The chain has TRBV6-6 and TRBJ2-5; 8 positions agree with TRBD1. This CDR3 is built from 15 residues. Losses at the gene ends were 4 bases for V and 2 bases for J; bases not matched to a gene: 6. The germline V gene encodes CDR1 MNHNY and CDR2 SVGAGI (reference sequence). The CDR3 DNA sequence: TGTGCCAGCAGTTGGAGTAACAGGGGGCAAGAGACCCAGTACTTC. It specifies CASSWSNRGQETQYF.

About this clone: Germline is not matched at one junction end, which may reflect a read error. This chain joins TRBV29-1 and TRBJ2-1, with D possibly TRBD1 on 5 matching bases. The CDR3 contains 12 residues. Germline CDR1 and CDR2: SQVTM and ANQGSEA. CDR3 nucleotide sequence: TGCAGCGTAAGGCAGGGAACCGCTAATTCGCTCTTC. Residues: CSVRQGTANSLF.

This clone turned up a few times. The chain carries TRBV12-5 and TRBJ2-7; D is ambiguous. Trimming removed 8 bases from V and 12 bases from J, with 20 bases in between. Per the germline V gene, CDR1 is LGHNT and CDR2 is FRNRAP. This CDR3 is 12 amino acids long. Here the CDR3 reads CASKIGQESSYF. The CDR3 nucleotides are TGTGCTAGTAAGATCGGTCAAGAAAGTTCGTACTTC.

CDR3 residues: CASSFSGNEQFF. CDR3 nucleotide sequence: TGCGCCAGCAGCTTCAGTGGCAATGAGCAGTTCTTC. The chain is built from TRBV5-1 and TRBJ2-1, with D hard to call. Per the germline V gene, CDR1 is SGHRS and CDR2 is YFSETQ. V lost 2 bases, J lost 6 bases, and 6 bases lay in between. The length of the CDR3 is 12 residues. The complete variable domain, with remaining parts taken from reference TRBV5-1 and TRBJ2-1, reads KAGVTQTPRYLIKTRGQQVTLSCSPISGHRSVSWYQQTPGQGLQFLFEYFSETQRNKGNFPGRFSGRQFSNSRSEMNVSTLELGDSALYLCASSFSGNEQFFGPGTRLTVL.

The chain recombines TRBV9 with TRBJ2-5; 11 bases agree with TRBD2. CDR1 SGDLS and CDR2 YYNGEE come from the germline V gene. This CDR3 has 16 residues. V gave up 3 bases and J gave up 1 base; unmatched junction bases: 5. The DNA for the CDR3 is TGTGCCAGCAGCGGCAGACTAGCGGGGAGCCAAGAGACCCAGTACTTC. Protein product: CASSGRLAGSQETQYF.

The DNA for the CDR3 is TGTGCCAGTCAAATGGGACTAGCGGTTTACAATGAGCAGTTCTTC. Translating gives CASQMGLAVYNEQFF. V is TRBV11-3 and J is TRBJ2-1, with TRBD2 identical over 11 bases. The germline V gene has CDR1 SGHNT and CDR2 YENEEA. V dropped 9 bases and J dropped 4; count of bases not matched to a gene: 8. CDR3 size: 15 residues.

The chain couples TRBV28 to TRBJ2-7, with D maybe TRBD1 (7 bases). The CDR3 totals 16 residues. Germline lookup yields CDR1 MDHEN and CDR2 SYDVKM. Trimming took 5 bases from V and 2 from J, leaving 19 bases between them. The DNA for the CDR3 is TGTGCCAGCAGTCCCGGGGGTGGAGGGGGCACCTACGAGCAGTACGTC. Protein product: CASSPGGGGGTYEQYV.

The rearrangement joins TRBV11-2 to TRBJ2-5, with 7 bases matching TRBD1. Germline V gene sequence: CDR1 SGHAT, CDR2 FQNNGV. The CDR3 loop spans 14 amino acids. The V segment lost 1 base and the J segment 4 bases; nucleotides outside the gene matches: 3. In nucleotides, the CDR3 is TGTGCCAGCAGCTTAGCCAGGGGGAGAGAGACCCAGTACTTC. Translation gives CASSLARGRETQYF.

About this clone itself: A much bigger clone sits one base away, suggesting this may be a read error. The CDR3 here is CASSLGQGNDQPQHF. The CDR3, as DNA: TGCGCCAGCAGCCTTGGGCAGGGGAACGATCAGCCCCAGCATTTT. The rearrangement joins TRBV1 to TRBJ1-5; the table gives TRBD1 as D, unverified against the DNA. TRBV1 is assigned pseudogene status. The CDR3 is made up of 15 amino acids.

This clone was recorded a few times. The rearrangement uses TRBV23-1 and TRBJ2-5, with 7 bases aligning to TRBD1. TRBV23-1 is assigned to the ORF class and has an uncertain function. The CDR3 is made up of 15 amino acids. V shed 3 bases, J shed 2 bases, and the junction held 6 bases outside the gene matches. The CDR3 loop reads CASSQHRDSQETQYF. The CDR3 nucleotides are TGCGCCAGCAGTCAGCATCGGGACAGTCAAGAGACCCAGTACTTC.

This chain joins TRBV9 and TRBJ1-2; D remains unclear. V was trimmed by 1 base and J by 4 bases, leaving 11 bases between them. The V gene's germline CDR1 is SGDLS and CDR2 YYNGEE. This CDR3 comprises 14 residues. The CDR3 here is CASSVLPQTYGYTF. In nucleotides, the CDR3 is TGTGCCAGCAGCGTATTACCCCAGACCTATGGCTACACCTTC.

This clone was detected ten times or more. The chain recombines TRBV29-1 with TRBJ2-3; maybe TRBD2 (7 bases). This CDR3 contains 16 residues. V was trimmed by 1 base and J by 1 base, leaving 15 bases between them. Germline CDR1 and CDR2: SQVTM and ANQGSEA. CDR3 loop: CSVEGTGGSRTDTQYF. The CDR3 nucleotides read TGCAGCGTTGAAGGGACGGGGGGCTCCCGCACAGATACGCAGTATTTT.